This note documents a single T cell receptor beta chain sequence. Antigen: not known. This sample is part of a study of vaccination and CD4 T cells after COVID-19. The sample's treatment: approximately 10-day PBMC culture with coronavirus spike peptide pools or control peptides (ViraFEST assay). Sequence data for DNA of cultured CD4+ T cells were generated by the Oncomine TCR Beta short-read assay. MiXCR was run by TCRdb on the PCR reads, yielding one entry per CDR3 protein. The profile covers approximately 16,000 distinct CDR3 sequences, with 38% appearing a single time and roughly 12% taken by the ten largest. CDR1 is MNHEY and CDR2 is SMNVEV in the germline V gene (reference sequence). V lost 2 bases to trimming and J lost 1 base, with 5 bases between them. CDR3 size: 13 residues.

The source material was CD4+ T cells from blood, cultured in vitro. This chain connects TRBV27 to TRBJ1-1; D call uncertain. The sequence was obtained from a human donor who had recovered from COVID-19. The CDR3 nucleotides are TGTGCCAGCAGTTTAGCGGGGAACACTGAAGCTTTCTTT. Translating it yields CASSLAGNTEAFF.